This T cell receptor beta chain was found in a study of T cells after yellow fever vaccination. Germline V CDR1 and CDR2: LGHNA, YNFKEQ. V gave up 3 bases and J gave up 5 bases; unmatched junction bases: 5. This CDR3 spans 15 amino acids. By 5'RACE template switching, TCR cDNA was produced, with a universal primer site and UMIs added in the process. From the 5' RACE reads, TCRdb called clonotypes with MiXCR, one entry per CDR3 protein. The data contain about 500,000 distinct CDR3 sequences, around a sixth of them singletons. This sequence originates from a man aged 18 to 29 who received the YFV17D yellow fever vaccine. The sequencing here drew on PBMCs, taken 5 days after the first yellow fever vaccination. This sequence joins TRBV4-2 and TRBJ2-2; 8 nucleotides match TRBD2. CDR3 sequence reads: CASSQQAGATGELFF. Here the CDR3 DNA reads TGTGCCAGCAGCCAGCAAGCGGGGGCGACCGGGGAGCTGTTTTTT.